This entry concerns a single T cell receptor beta chain. Its target is unknown. These data belong to a study of blood T cells in healthy people across ages. A second PCR of roughly 6 to 12 cycles used a sample-barcoded 5' primer and a J-beta primer mix. TCRdb re-analysed the 5' RACE reads in MiXCR, keeping a single row per CDR3 protein. Found here are about 830,000 distinct CDR3 sequences, 62% of them singletons; the top ten hold about a quarter. Study outcomes and limitations: No one knew whether donors had CMV, which possibly confounded expanded clonotype changes. PBMCs went unsorted, and a conclusive naive versus antigen-experienced comparison was therefore prevented.

The CDR3 has 16 amino acids. CDR1 SGHTA and CDR2 FQGTGA come from the germline V gene. Trimming at V came to 3 bases and at J to 4 bases, leaving 4 bases not matched to a gene. The TCR originated in a man in his thirties or forties in good health. The V gene is TRBV7-3, the J gene TRBJ2-1; the match to TRBD2 covers 12 bases. Sequencing was performed on blood. The CDR3 spells CASSFPLAGGYNEQFF. DNA for the CDR3: TGTGCCAGCAGCTTCCCGCTAGCGGGGGGGTACAATGAGCAGTTCTTC.